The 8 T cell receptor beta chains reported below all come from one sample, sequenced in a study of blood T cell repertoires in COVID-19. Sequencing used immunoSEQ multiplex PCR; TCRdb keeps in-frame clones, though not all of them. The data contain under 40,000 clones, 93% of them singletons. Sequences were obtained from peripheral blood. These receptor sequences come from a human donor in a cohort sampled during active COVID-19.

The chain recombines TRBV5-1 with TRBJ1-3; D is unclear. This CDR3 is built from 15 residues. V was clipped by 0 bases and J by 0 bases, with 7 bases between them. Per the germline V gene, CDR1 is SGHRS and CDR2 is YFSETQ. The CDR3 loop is CASSLAPSSGNTIYF. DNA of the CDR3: TGCGCCAGCAGCTTGGCCCCTAGCTCTGGAAACACCATATATTTT. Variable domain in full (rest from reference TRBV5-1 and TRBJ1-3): KAGVTQTPRYLIKTRGQQVTLSCSPISGHRSVSWYQQTPGQGLQFLFEYFSETQRNKGNFPGRFSGRQFSNSRSEMNVSTLELGDSALYLCASSLAPSSGNTIYFGEGSWLTVV.

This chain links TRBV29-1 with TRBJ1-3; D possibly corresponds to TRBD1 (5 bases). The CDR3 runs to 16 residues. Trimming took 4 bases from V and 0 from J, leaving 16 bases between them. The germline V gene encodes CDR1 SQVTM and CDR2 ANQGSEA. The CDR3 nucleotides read TGCAGCGTTGTCTACGCGACAGCTGTCTCTGGAAACACCATATATTTT. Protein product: CSVVYATAVSGNTIYF.

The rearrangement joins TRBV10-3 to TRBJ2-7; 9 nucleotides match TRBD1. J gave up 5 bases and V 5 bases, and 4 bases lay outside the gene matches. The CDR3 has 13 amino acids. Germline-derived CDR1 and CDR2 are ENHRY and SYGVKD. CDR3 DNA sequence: TGTGCCATCAGTCGGGACAGGGAGGACGAGCAGTACTTC. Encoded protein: CAISRDREDEQYF.

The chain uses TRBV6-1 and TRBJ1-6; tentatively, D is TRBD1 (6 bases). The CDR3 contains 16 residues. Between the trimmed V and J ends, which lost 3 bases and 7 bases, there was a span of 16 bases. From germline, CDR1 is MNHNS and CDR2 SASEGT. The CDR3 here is CASSETQHTGNSPLHF. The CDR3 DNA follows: TGTGCCAGCAGTGAGACTCAGCACACAGGGAATTCACCCCTCCACTTT.

The CDR3 coding sequence is TGTGCCAGCAGCTCCATGCGGGGGGCAGAGACCCAGTACTTC. This gives the protein CASSSMRGAETQYF. The rearrangement joins TRBV7-2 to TRBJ2-5; 8 bases are shared with TRBD2. There are 14 residues in the CDR3. Germline CDR1 reads SGHTA; CDR2 reads FQGNSA. V trimming: 4 bases; J trimming: 4 bases; junction bases outside the gene matches: 5.

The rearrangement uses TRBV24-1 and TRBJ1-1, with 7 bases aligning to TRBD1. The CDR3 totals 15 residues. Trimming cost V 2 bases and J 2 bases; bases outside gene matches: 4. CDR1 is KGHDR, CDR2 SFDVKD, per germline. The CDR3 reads CATSDWGTANTEAFF. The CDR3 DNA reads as TGTGCCACCAGTGATTGGGGGACAGCCAACACTGAAGCTTTCTTT.

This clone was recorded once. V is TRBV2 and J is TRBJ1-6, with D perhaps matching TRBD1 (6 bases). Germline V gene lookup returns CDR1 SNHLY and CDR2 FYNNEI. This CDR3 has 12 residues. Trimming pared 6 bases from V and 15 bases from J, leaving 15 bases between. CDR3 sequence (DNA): TGTGCCAGCAGGCCCTCGTGGACAGACCTCCACTTT. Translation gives CASRPSWTDLHF. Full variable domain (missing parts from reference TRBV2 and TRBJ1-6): EPEVTQTPSHQVTQMGQEVILRCVPISNHLYFYWYRQILGQKVEFLVSFYNNEISEKSEIFDDQFSVERPDGSNFTLKIRSTKLEDSAMYFCASRPSWTDLHFGNGTRLTVT.

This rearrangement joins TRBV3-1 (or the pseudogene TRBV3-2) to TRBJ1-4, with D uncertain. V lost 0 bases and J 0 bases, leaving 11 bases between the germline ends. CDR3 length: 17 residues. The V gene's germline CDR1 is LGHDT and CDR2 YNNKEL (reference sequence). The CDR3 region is CASSQDADSTTNEKLFF. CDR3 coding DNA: TGTGCCAGCAGCCAAGATGCAGACTCTACAACTAATGAAAAACTGTTTTTT.